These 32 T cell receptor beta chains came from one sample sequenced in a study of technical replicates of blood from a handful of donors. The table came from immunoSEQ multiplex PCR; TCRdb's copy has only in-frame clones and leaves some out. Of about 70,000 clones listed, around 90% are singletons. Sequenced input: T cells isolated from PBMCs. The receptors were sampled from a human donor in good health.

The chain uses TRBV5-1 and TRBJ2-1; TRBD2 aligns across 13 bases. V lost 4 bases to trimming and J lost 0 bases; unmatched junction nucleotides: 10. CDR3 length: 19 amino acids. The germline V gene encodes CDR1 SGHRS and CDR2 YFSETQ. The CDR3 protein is CASSPVPGLAGSSYNEQFF. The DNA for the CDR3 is TGCGCCAGCAGCCCGGTCCCGGGACTAGCGGGGAGCTCCTACAATGAGCAGTTCTTC. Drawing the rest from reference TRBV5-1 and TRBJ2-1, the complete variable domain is KAGVTQTPRYLIKTRGQQVTLSCSPISGHRSVSWYQQTPGQGLQFLFEYFSETQRNKGNFPGRFSGRQFSNSRSEMNVSTLELGDSALYLCASSPVPGLAGSSYNEQFFGPGTRLTVL.

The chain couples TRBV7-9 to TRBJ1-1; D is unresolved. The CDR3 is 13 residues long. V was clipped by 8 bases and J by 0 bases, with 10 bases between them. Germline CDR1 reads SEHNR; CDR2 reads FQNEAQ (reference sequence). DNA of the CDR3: TGTGCCAGCGGCCGCCAACTGAACACTGAAGCTTTCTTT. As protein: CASGRQLNTEAFF.

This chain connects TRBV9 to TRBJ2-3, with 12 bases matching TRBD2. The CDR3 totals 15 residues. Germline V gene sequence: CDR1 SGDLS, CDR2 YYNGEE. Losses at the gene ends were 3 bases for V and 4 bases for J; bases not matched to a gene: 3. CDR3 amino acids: CASSGTSGMADTQYF. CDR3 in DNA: TGTGCCAGCAGCGGGACTAGCGGGATGGCAGATACGCAGTATTTT.

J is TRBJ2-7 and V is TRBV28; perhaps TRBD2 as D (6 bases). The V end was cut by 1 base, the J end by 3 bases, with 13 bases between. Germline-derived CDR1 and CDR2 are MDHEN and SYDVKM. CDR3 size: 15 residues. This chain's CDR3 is CASSLLSGTYYEQYF. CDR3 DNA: TGTGCCAGCAGTTTATTATCTGGGACTTACTACGAGCAGTACTTC.

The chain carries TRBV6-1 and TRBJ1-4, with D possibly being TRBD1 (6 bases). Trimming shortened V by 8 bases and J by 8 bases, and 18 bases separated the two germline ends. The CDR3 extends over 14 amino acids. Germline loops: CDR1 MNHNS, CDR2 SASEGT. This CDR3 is CASQGGQLREKLFF. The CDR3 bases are TGTGCCAGCCAAGGGGGACAATTGAGAGAAAAACTGTTTTTT.

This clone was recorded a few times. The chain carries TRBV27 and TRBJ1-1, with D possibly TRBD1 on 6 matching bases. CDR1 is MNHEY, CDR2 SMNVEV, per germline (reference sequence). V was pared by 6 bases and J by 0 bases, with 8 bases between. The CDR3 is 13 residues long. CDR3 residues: CASSGGLNTEAFF. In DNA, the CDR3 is TGTGCCAGCAGCGGGGGGCTGAACACTGAAGCTTTCTTT.

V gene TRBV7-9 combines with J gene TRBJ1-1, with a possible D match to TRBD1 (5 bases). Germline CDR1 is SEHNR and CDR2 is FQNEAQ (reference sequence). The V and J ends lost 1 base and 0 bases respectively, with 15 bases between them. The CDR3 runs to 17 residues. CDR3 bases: TGTGCCAGCAGCTTAGGATGGGGGGGGAAGGTGAACACTGAAGCTTTCTTT. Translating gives CASSLGWGGKVNTEAFF.

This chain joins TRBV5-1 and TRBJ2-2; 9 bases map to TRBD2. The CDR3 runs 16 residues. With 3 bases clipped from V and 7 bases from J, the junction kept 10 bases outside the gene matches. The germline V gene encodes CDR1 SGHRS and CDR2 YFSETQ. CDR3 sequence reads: CASSSRREGLGGELFF. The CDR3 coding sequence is TGCGCCAGCAGCTCACGGCGGGAGGGCCTCGGCGGGGAGCTGTTTTTT. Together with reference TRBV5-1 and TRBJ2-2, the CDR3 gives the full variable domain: KAGVTQTPRYLIKTRGQQVTLSCSPISGHRSVSWYQQTPGQGLQFLFEYFSETQRNKGNFPGRFSGRQFSNSRSEMNVSTLELGDSALYLCASSSRREGLGGELFFGEGSRLTVL.

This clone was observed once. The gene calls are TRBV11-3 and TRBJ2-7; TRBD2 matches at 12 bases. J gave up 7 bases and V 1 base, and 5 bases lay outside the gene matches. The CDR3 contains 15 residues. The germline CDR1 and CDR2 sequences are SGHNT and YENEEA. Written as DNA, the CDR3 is TGTGCCAGCAGCTTAGGACTAGCGGGAGTAGGAGAGCAGTACTTC. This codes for CASSLGLAGVGEQYF.

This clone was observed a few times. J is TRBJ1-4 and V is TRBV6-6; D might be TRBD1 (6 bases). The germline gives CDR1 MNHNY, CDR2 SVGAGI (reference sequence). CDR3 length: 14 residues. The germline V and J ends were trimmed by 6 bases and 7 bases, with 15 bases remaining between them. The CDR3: CASSFQGLGEKLFF. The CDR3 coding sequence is TGTGCCAGCAGCTTCCAGGGGCTCGGTGAAAAACTGTTTTTT.

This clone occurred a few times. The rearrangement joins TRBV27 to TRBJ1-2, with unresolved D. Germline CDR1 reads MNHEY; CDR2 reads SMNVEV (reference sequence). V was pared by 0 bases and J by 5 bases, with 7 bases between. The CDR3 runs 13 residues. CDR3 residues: CASSLSAGYGYTF. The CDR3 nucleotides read TGTGCCAGCAGTTTATCGGCGGGTTATGGCTACACCTTC.

The CDR3 protein is CASSLDLADIYEQYF. The CDR3 DNA is TGTGCCAGCAGCTTGGACCTAGCGGATATCTACGAGCAGTACTTC. The rearrangement links TRBV5-4 to TRBJ2-7; 7 positions match TRBD2. CDR3 length equals 15 residues. The germline V gene encodes CDR1 SGHNT and CDR2 YYREEE (reference sequence). Trimming removed 0 bases from V and 3 bases from J; junction bases left unmatched: 6.

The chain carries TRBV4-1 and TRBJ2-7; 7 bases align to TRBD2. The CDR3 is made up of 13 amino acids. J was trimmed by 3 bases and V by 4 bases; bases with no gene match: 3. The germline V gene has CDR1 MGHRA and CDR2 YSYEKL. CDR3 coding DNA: TGCGCCAGCAGCCCCGGGGGGTACTACGAGCAGTACTTC. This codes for CASSPGGYYEQYF.

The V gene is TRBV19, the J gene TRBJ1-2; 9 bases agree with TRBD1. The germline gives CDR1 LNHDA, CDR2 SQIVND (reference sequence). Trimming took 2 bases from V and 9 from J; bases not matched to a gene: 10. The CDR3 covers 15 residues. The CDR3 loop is CASSITGTGNQRYTF. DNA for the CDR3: TGTGCCAGTAGTATAACCGGGACAGGGAATCAGCGCTACACCTTC. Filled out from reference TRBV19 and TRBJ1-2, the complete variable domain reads DGGITQSPKYLFRKEGQNVTLSCEQNLNHDAMYWYRQDPGQGLRLIYYSQIVNDFQKGDIAEGYSVSREKKESFPLTVTSAQKNPTAFYLCASSITGTGNQRYTFGSGTRLTVV.

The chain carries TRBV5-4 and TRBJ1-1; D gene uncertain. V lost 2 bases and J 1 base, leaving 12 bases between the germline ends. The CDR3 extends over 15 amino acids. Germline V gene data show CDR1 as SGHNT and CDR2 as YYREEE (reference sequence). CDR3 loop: CASSFLGSRNTEAFF. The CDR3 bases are TGTGCCAGCAGCTTTCTCGGGTCAAGGAACACTGAAGCTTTCTTT.

CDR3 amino acids: CASSQEGPGGLEGYTF. The CDR3 DNA sequence: TGTGCCAGCAGCCAAGAGGGTCCGGGAGGACTGGAGGGCTACACCTTC. The rearrangement uses TRBV4-2 and TRBJ1-2; unclear D gene. Looked up from germline, CDR1 is LGHNA and CDR2 is YNFKEQ. The CDR3 loop spans 16 amino acids. Trimming stripped 0 bases from V and 8 bases from J, with 19 bases between.

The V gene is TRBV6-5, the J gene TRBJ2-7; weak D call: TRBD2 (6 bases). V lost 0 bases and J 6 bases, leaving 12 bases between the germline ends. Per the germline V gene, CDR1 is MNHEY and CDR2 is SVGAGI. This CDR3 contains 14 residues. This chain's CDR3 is CASSYSMVGGEQYF. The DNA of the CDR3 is TGTGCCAGCAGTTACTCGATGGTGGGAGGCGAGCAGTACTTC.

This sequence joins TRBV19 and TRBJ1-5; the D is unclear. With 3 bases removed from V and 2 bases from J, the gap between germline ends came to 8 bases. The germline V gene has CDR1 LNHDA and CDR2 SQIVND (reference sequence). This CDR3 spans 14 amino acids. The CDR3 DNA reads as TGTGCCAGTAGTATTAGGCAGGGCAATCAGCCCCAGCATTTT. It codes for CASSIRQGNQPQHF.

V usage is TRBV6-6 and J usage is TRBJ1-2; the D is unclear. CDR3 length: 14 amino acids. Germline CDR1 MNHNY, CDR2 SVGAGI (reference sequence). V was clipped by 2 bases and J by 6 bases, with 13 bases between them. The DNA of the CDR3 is TGTGCCAGCAGTTACAGGATCAGTGAGGATGGCTACACCTTC. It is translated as CASSYRISEDGYTF.

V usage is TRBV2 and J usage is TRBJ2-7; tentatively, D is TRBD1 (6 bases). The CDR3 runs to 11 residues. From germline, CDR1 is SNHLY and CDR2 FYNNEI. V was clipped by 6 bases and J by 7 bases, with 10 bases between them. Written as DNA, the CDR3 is TGTGCCAGCAGCAGGGGTGCGGAGCAGTACTTC. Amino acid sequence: CASSRGAEQYF. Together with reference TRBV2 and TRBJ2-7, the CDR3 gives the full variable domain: EPEVTQTPSHQVTQMGQEVILRCVPISNHLYFYWYRQILGQKVEFLVSFYNNEISEKSEIFDDQFSVERPDGSNFTLKIRSTKLEDSAMYFCASSRGAEQYFGPGTRLTVT.

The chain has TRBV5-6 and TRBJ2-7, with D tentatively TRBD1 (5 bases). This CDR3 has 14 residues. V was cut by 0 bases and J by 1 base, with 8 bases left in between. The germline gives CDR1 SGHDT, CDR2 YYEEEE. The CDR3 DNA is TGTGCCAGCAGCTTGGGGACATCTTCCTACGAGCAGTACTTC. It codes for CASSLGTSSYEQYF.

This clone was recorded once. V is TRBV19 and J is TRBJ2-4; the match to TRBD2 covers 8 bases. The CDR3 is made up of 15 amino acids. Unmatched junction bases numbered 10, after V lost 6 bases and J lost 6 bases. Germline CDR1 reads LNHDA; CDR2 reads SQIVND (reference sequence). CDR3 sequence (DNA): TGTGCCAGTAGCCCGGGAGGGGCAGGTGGAAACATTCAGTACTTC. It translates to CASSPGGAGGNIQYF.

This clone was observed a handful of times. In DNA form, the CDR3 reads TGTGCCTTCAATTCAGGGGAAGGCGAGCAGTACTTC. This codes for CAFNSGEGEQYF. The chain is built from TRBV28 and TRBJ2-7; D possibly corresponds to TRBD1 (6 bases). Germline V gene lookup returns CDR1 MDHEN and CDR2 SYDVKM. The V and J ends lost 11 bases and 6 bases respectively, with 17 bases between them. The CDR3 covers 12 residues.

CDR3 in DNA: TGTGCCAGCAGTGACCTAACTAGCGGGAGGCCCAATGAGCAGTTCTTC. This translates into CASSDLTSGRPNEQFF. This rearrangement joins TRBV6-4 to TRBJ2-1; TRBD2 aligns across 12 bases. CDR3 length equals 16 residues. V was pared by 2 bases and J by 6 bases, with 5 bases of the junction left unmatched. Germline assignment: CDR1 MRHNA and CDR2 SNTAGT.

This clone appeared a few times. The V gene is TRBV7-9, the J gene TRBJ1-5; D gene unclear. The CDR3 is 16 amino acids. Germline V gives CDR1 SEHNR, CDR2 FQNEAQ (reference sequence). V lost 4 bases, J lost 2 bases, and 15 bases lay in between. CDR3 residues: CASSSSGVGGNQPQHF. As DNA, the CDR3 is TGTGCCAGCAGCTCGTCGGGAGTAGGTGGCAATCAGCCCCAGCATTTT.

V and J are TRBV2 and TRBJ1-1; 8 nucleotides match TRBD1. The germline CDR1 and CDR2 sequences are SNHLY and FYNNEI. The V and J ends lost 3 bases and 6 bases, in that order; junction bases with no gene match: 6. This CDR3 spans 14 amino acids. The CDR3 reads CASSDGTGIPEAFF. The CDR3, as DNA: TGTGCCAGCAGTGATGGGACAGGTATTCCTGAAGCTTTCTTT.

CDR3 sequence: CASRWTGLNTGELFF. As DNA, the CDR3 is TGTGCCAGCCGTTGGACAGGGTTAAACACCGGGGAGCTGTTTTTT. This chain links TRBV27 with TRBJ2-2; 8 nucleotides line up with TRBD1. The length of the CDR3 is 15 residues. Germline-derived CDR1 and CDR2 are MNHEY and SMNVEV (reference sequence). The V gene end was trimmed by 8 bases and the J gene end by 2 bases; junction bases not matched to a gene: 7.

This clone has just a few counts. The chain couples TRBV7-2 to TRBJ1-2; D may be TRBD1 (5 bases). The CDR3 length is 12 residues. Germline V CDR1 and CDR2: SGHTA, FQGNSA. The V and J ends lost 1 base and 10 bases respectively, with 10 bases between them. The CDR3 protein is CASSLGEGVYTF. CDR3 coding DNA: TGTGCCAGCAGCTTAGGGGAAGGGGTCTACACCTTC.

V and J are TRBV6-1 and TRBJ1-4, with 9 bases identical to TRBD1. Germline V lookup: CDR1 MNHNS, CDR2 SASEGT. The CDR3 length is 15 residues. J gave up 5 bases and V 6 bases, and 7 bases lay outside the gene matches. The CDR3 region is CASRRAGTGNEKLFF. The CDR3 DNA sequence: TGTGCCAGCAGGCGCGCGGGGACAGGGAATGAAAAACTGTTTTTT.

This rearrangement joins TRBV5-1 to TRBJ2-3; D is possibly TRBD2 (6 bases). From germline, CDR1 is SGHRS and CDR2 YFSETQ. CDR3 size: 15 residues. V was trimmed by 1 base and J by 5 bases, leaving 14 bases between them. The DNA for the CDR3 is TGCGCCAGCAGCTTGTCCGGGAGCATCGGAGATACGCAGTATTTT. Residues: CASSLSGSIGDTQYF.

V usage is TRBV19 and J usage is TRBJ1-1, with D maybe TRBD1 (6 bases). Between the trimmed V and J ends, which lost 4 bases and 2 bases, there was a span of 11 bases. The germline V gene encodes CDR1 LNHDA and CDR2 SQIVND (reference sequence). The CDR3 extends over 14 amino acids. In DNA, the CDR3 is TGTGCCAGTAGTACCCAGGGGCGAAACACTGAAGCTTTCTTT. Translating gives CASSTQGRNTEAFF.

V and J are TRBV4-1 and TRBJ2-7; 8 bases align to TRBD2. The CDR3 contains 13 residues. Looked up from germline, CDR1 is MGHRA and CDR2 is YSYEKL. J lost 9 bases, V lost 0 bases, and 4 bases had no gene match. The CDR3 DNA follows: TGCGCCAGCAGCCAAGAACTCCTAGCGGGGCAGTACTTC. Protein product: CASSQELLAGQYF.